Listed below are T cell receptor beta chains from one sample, sequenced in a study of cytomegalovirus exposure and HLA in healthy donors. The data were produced by immunoSEQ multiplex PCR, yet TCRdb's version contains in-frame clones alone and is incomplete. This repertoire shows approximately 190,000 clones, over 65% found once; its top ten account for more than 3%. Sequencing was done on a sample of PBMCs. All receptors come from a man in his forties in good health and CMV-seropositive. Each CDR3 is given with its conserved first and last residue. The D gene is left open where the match is weak. Size values are once, few and many counts, or a class for expanded clones, and some rows have none.

v_gene: TRBV9; j_gene: TRBJ2-5; d_gene: TRBD2; abundance: .; CDR3aa: CASSAGTSGSEGGMWTQYF; CDR3nt: TGTGCCAGCAGCGCCGGGACTAGCGGGAGTGAGGGGGGAATGTGGACCCAGTACTTC
v_gene: TRBV6-5; j_gene: TRBJ1-1; d_gene: .; abundance: .; CDR3aa: CASSSRQVNTEAFF; CDR3nt: TGTGCCAGCAGTTCCCGACAGGTTAACACTGAAGCTTTCTTT
v_gene: TRBV28; j_gene: TRBJ2-5; d_gene: .; abundance: .; CDR3aa: CASRRQGQETQYF; CDR3nt: TGTGCCAGCAGGCGGCAGGGGCAAGAGACCCAGTACTTC
v_gene: TRBV18; j_gene: TRBJ1-2; d_gene: .; abundance: once; CDR3aa: CASSPRTTSLGEDGYTF; CDR3nt: TGTGCCAGCTCACCCCGTACAACCTCACTCGGGGAGGATGGCTACACCTTC
v_gene: TRBV6-5; j_gene: TRBJ2-7; d_gene: TRBD1; abundance: few; CDR3aa: CASSYRQGGRDEQYF; CDR3nt: TGTGCCAGCAGTTACCGACAGGGGGGGCGGGACGAGCAGTACTTC
v_gene: TRBV6-1; j_gene: TRBJ2-7; d_gene: TRBD2; abundance: .; CDR3aa: CASGSGGASYEQYF; CDR3nt: TGTGCCAGCGGTAGCGGGGGGGCCTCCTACGAGCAGTACTTC
v_gene: TRBV7-2; j_gene: TRBJ1-2; d_gene: TRBD1; abundance: .; CDR3aa: CASSFAGGTASYGYTF; CDR3nt: TGTGCCAGCAGCTTCGCAGGGGGTACCGCATCCTATGGCTACACCTTC
v_gene: TRBV4-3; j_gene: TRBJ1-2; d_gene: .; abundance: .; CDR3aa: CASSPTGNYGYTF; CDR3nt: TGCGCCAGCAGCCCAACAGGGAACTATGGCTACACCTTC
v_gene: TRBV6-1; j_gene: TRBJ1-5; d_gene: .; abundance: .; CDR3aa: CASSPRGYSNQPQHF; CDR3nt: TGTGCCAGCAGCCCGAGGGGGTATAGCAATCAGCCCCAGCATTTT
v_gene: TRBV6-1; j_gene: TRBJ1-1; d_gene: .; abundance: few; CDR3aa: CASSRGENSEAFF; CDR3nt: TGTGCCAGCAGTCGGGGGGAGAATTCTGAAGCTTTCTTT
v_gene: TRBV2; j_gene: TRBJ1-4; d_gene: .; abundance: .; CDR3aa: CASKSLPGQGKVFF; CDR3nt: TGTGCCAGCAAATCTTTACCGGGTCAGGGAAAGGTGTTTTTT
v_gene: TRBV5-4; j_gene: TRBJ1-2; d_gene: .; abundance: once; CDR3aa: CASSADTFVNYGYTF; CDR3nt: TGTGCCAGCAGCGCGGACACGTTCGTTAACTATGGCTACACCTTC
v_gene: TRBV9; j_gene: TRBJ2-7; d_gene: TRBD1; abundance: .; CDR3aa: CASSAADRVVYEQYF; CDR3nt: TGTGCCAGCAGCGCCGCTGACAGGGTGGTCTACGAGCAGTACTTC
v_gene: TRBV6-1; j_gene: TRBJ1-5; d_gene: .; abundance: .; CDR3aa: CASSAGGHQPQHF; CDR3nt: TGTGCCAGCAGTGCTGGGGGCCATCAGCCCCAGCATTTT
v_gene: TRBV5-6; j_gene: TRBJ2-3; d_gene: .; abundance: few; CDR3aa: CASSLKGVDRRTDTQYF; CDR3nt: TGTGCCAGCAGCTTGAAGGGGGTAGACAGACGCACAGATACGCAGTATTTT
v_gene: TRBV5-1; j_gene: TRBJ2-5; d_gene: .; abundance: .; CDR3aa: CASSLGAASQETQYF; CDR3nt: TGCGCCAGCAGCTTGGGCGCGGCCTCTCAAGAGACCCAGTACTTC
v_gene: TRBV5-1; j_gene: TRBJ2-3; d_gene: TRBD2; abundance: .; CDR3aa: CASSPGGGGYTDTQYF; CDR3nt: TGCGCCAGCAGCCCTGGTGGGGGGGGTTATACGGATACGCAGTATTTT
v_gene: TRBV6-5; j_gene: TRBJ1-2; d_gene: .; abundance: .; CDR3aa: CASTRVTGNYGYTF; CDR3nt: TGTGCCAGCACCCGGGTCACGGGTAACTATGGCTACACCTTC
v_gene: TRBV7-8; j_gene: TRBJ2-7; d_gene: .; abundance: .; CDR3aa: CASSSRTGYEQYF; CDR3nt: TGTGCCAGCAGCTCCCGGACGGGGTACGAGCAGTACTTC
v_gene: TRBV2; j_gene: TRBJ2-1; d_gene: .; abundance: .; CDR3aa: CASSEGPPGYNEQFF; CDR3nt: TGTGCCAGCAGTGAGGGGCCGCCTGGCTACAATGAGCAGTTCTTC
v_gene: TRBV10-3; j_gene: TRBJ2-7; d_gene: TRBD1; abundance: once; CDR3aa: CAISESKGQVPGQYF; CDR3nt: TGTGCCATCAGTGAGTCGAAAGGACAGGTCCCCGGGCAGTACTTC
v_gene: TRBV19; j_gene: TRBJ1-1; d_gene: .; abundance: once; CDR3aa: CASSRHGQPNTEAFF; CDR3nt: TGTGCCAGTAGCCGCCACGGACAACCGAACACTGAAGCTTTCTTT
v_gene: TRBV27; j_gene: TRBJ1-1; d_gene: .; abundance: .; CDR3aa: CASSVAHLNTEAFF; CDR3nt: TGTGCCAGCAGTGTAGCCCACCTGAACACTGAAGCTTTCTTT
v_gene: TRBV15; j_gene: TRBJ2-1; d_gene: .; abundance: few; CDR3aa: CATSRQRSLQANEQFF; CDR3nt: TGTGCCACCAGCCGTCAAAGGAGCCTCCAAGCCAATGAGCAGTTCTTC
v_gene: TRBV9; j_gene: TRBJ2-3; d_gene: TRBD2; abundance: .; CDR3aa: CASSTAGVPGDTQYF; CDR3nt: TGTGCCAGCAGCACAGCGGGGGTGCCTGGAGATACGCAGTATTTT
v_gene: TRBV29-1; j_gene: TRBJ2-2; d_gene: TRBD2; abundance: .; CDR3aa: CSVALAGGPSTGELFF; CDR3nt: TGCAGCGTGGCCCTAGCGGGAGGCCCGTCCACCGGGGAGCTGTTTTTT
v_gene: TRBV29-1; j_gene: TRBJ2-5; d_gene: TRBD2; abundance: .; CDR3aa: CSAVAGVQETQYF; CDR3nt: TGCAGCGCCGTTGCGGGGGTACAAGAGACCCAGTACTTC
v_gene: TRBV9; j_gene: TRBJ1-4; d_gene: .; abundance: .; CDR3aa: CASSVAEGLNEKLFF; CDR3nt: TGTGCCAGCAGCGTAGCCGAGGGCCTTAATGAAAAACTGTTTTTT
v_gene: TRBV5-4; j_gene: TRBJ2-7; d_gene: .; abundance: .; CDR3aa: CASSPINGQSYEQYF; CDR3nt: TGTGCCAGCAGCCCGATAAATGGACAGAGCTACGAGCAGTACTTC
v_gene: TRBV7-9; j_gene: TRBJ2-2; d_gene: .; abundance: .; CDR3aa: CASSFGRETGELFF; CDR3nt: TGTGCCAGCAGCTTTGGTCGGGAGACCGGGGAGCTGTTTTTT
v_gene: TRBV7-9; j_gene: TRBJ1-1; d_gene: TRBD1; abundance: few; CDR3aa: CASSITGTGGTEAFF; CDR3nt: TGTGCCAGCAGCATCACCGGGACAGGGGGTACTGAAGCTTTCTTT
v_gene: TRBV19; j_gene: TRBJ1-5; d_gene: .; abundance: .; CDR3aa: CASSIDGLSGQPQHF; CDR3nt: TGTGCCAGTAGTATAGATGGTCTATCGGGTCAGCCCCAGCATTTT
v_gene: TRBV7-9; j_gene: TRBJ2-3; d_gene: TRBD2; abundance: .; CDR3aa: CASSFGTSGDTQYF; CDR3nt: TGTGCCAGCAGCTTTGGGACTAGCGGGGATACGCAGTATTTT
v_gene: TRBV6-1; j_gene: TRBJ2-7; d_gene: .; abundance: .; CDR3aa: CASSGRVEFEQYF; CDR3nt: TGTGCCAGCAGTGGCAGGGTTGAATTCGAGCAGTACTTC
v_gene: TRBV23-1; j_gene: TRBJ2-4; d_gene: .; abundance: .; CDR3aa: CASSQSVGVPRGIAKNIQYF; CDR3nt: TGCGCCAGCAGTCAATCAGTCGGGGTCCCGAGGGGGATAGCCAAAAACATTCAGTACTTC
v_gene: TRBV19; j_gene: TRBJ2-5; d_gene: TRBD2; abundance: .; CDR3aa: CASSHGAGGQETQYF; CDR3nt: TGTGCCAGTAGTCATGGGGCGGGAGGGCAAGAGACCCAGTACTTC
v_gene: TRBV6-1; j_gene: TRBJ2-3; d_gene: TRBD2; abundance: .; CDR3aa: CASQLADTDTQYF; CDR3nt: TGTGCCAGCCAACTAGCGGACACAGATACGCAGTATTTT
v_gene: TRBV6-5; j_gene: TRBJ1-6; d_gene: TRBD1; abundance: .; CDR3aa: CASSYPGGPLHF; CDR3nt: TGTGCCAGCAGTTACCCAGGGGGACCCCTCCACTTT
v_gene: TRBV15; j_gene: TRBJ2-1; d_gene: TRBD2; abundance: .; CDR3aa: CATSPMRGSYNEQFF; CDR3nt: TGTGCCACCAGCCCCATGCGGGGGTCCTACAATGAGCAGTTCTTC
v_gene: TRBV7-6; j_gene: TRBJ2-1; d_gene: TRBD1; abundance: .; CDR3aa: CASGRDRGDYNEQFF; CDR3nt: TGTGCCAGCGGCCGGGACAGGGGTGACTACAATGAGCAGTTCTTC
v_gene: TRBV9; j_gene: TRBJ1-3; d_gene: .; abundance: .; CDR3aa: CASSSRGGTGNTIYF; CDR3nt: TGTGCCAGCAGCTCGCGGGGGGGTACTGGAAACACCATATATTTT
v_gene: TRBV7-9; j_gene: TRBJ2-7; d_gene: .; abundance: .; CDR3aa: CASSSTSKPLYEQYF; CDR3nt: TGTGCCAGCAGCTCAACTAGCAAACCCCTCTACGAGCAGTACTTC
v_gene: TRBV19; j_gene: TRBJ2-2; d_gene: TRBD1; abundance: .; CDR3aa: CASSLGQGNTGELFF; CDR3nt: TGTGCCAGTAGTCTGGGACAGGGGAACACCGGGGAGCTGTTTTTT
v_gene: TRBV18; j_gene: TRBJ2-1; d_gene: TRBD2; abundance: .; CDR3aa: CASSPIAGAYNEQFF; CDR3nt: TGTGCCAGCTCACCAATAGCGGGAGCTTACAATGAGCAGTTCTTC
v_gene: TRBV6-6; j_gene: TRBJ1-3; d_gene: .; abundance: .; CDR3aa: CASSPLIGNTIYF; CDR3nt: TGTGCCAGCAGCCCTTTAATTGGAAACACCATATATTTT
v_gene: TRBV14; j_gene: TRBJ2-7; d_gene: .; abundance: .; CDR3aa: CASSQDAPTAYSYEQYF; CDR3nt: TGTGCCAGCAGCCAAGATGCCCCGACAGCTTACTCCTACGAGCAGTACTTC